The 10 T cell receptor beta chains in this list originate from one sample, sequenced in a study of T cells in Graves' hyperthyroidism and ophthalmopathy. RNA transcripts gave rise to amplified TCR beta CDR3 regions. The HTBI primer set was used in a first-round RT-PCR of the TCR CDR3. One entry per CDR3 protein, called by TCRdb with MiXCR from the multiplex PCR reads. The sample shows hundreds of thousands of distinct CDR3 sequences, 14% of them seen only once. Material for sequencing was blood. These receptor sequences come from a woman aged 18-29 years with Graves' hyperthyroidism.

This clonotype was seen only a few times. This sequence joins TRBV19 and TRBJ1-2; possible D gene TRBD1, 5 bases. Trimming stripped 8 bases from V and 2 bases from J, with 15 bases between. The CDR3 loop spans 14 amino acids. CDR1 and CDR2 from the germline V gene are LNHDA and SQIVND (reference sequence). The CDR3 nucleotides are TGTGCCAGTTTGCCCGGGGGAGAAAACTATGGCTACACCTTC. Residues: CASLPGGENYGYTF.

This clonotype turned up a few times. The chain recombines TRBV13 with TRBJ2-2; 11 nucleotides agree with TRBD2. This CDR3 spans 17 amino acids. Germline CDR1 reads PRHDT; CDR2 reads FYEKMQ (reference sequence). Trimming cost V 0 bases and J 6 bases; bases outside gene matches: 6. CDR3 bases: TGTGCCAGCAGCTTAGGAACTAGCGGGAGATATTCCGGGGAGCTGTTTTTT. The encoded protein is CASSLGTSGRYSGELFF.

V and J are TRBV7-9 and TRBJ2-1; no clear D gene. V lost 2 bases, J lost 6 bases, and 14 bases lay in between. CDR3 size: 15 residues. CDR1 is SEHNR, CDR2 FQNEAQ, per germline (reference sequence). The CDR3 loop reads CASSLISSLANEQFF. CDR3 coding DNA: TGTGCCAGCAGCTTAATTTCTTCACTGGCCAATGAGCAGTTCTTC.

This clonotype came up many times. V usage is TRBV5-1 and J usage is TRBJ1-1, with 11 bases identical to TRBD1. The CDR3 spans 16 residues. CDR1 is SGHRS and CDR2 is YFSETQ in the germline V gene. Trimming at V came to 2 bases and at J to 1 base, leaving 4 bases not matched to a gene. The CDR3 sequence: CASSFRTGGKNTEAFF. CDR3 nucleotides: TGCGCCAGCAGCTTCAGGACAGGGGGCAAGAACACTGAAGCTTTCTTT.

This clonotype was seen a few times. The V and J genes are TRBV29-1 and TRBJ1-2; D unclear. Germline V CDR1 and CDR2: SQVTM, ANQGSEA. The CDR3 has 13 amino acids. V was pared by 3 bases and J by 8 bases, with 16 bases between. CDR3 sequence: CSVDMQASGGYTF. The CDR3 coding sequence is TGCAGCGTTGATATGCAGGCCTCAGGCGGCTACACCTTC.

This clonotype was detected many times. The chain couples TRBV5-1 to TRBJ2-3; TRBD2 matches 7 bases. The CDR3 contains 17 residues. J gave up 6 bases and V 0 bases, and 13 bases lay outside the gene matches. Germline V gives CDR1 SGHRS, CDR2 YFSETQ. The CDR3, as DNA: TGCGCCAGCAGCTTGGGTCTAGCGGTAACCGGTAGGGATACGCAGTATTTT. Translation: CASSLGLAVTGRDTQYF.

V gene TRBV10-2 combines with J gene TRBJ2-3; D possibly corresponds to TRBD1 (6 bases). CDR3 length: 14 amino acids. Trimming took off 7 bases at V and 6 bases at J, with 17 bases between the two ends. The germline V gene has CDR1 WSHSY and CDR2 SAAADI. The CDR3 DNA follows: TGCGCCAGCACTCCAAGAACAGGGTGGGATACGCAGTATTTT. Translated, it gives CASTPRTGWDTQYF.

To note about this clonotype: Because it lacks the conserved phenylalanine or tryptophan at the end, this CDR3 is likely a read error. The chain combines TRBV7-9 with TRBJ1-4; no reliable D call. The germline CDR1 and CDR2 sequences are SEHNR and FQNEAQ (reference sequence). V was cut by 5 bases and J by 0 bases, with 7 bases left in between. This CDR3 is 14 amino acids long. DNA for the CDR3: TGTGCCAGCAGCGGGTATACAACTAATGAAAAACTGTTTCTT. Its protein product is CASSGYTTNEKLFL.

This clonotype was detected ten times or more. The chain carries TRBV12-3 or TRBV12-4 and TRBJ1-1; D is ambiguous. V lost 6 bases and J lost 1, with 6 bases in between. The CDR3 totals 12 residues. CDR3 loop: CASSRENTEAFF. CDR3 coding DNA: TGTGCCAGCAGCCGAGAGAACACTGAAGCTTTCTTT.

This clonotype was seen repeatedly, ten times or more. The chain links TRBV7-8 to TRBJ1-5; TRBD1 is a possible D gene (6 bases). Trimming removed 6 bases at V and 5 bases at J, with 17 bases between. The CDR3 has 15 residues. CDR1 is SGHVS and CDR2 is FQNEAQ in the germline V gene. The CDR3 DNA reads TGTGCCAGCAGTCATACGGACAGAATTCATCAGCCCCAGCATTTT. As protein: CASSHTDRIHQPQHF. Based on the CDR3 plus reference TRBV7-8 and TRBJ1-5, the full variable domain is GAGVSQSPRYKVAKRGQDVALRCDPISGHVSLFWYQQALGQGPEFLTYFQNEAQLDKSGLPSDRFFAERPEGSVSTLKIQRTQQEDSAVYLCASSHTDRIHQPQHFGDGTRLSIL.